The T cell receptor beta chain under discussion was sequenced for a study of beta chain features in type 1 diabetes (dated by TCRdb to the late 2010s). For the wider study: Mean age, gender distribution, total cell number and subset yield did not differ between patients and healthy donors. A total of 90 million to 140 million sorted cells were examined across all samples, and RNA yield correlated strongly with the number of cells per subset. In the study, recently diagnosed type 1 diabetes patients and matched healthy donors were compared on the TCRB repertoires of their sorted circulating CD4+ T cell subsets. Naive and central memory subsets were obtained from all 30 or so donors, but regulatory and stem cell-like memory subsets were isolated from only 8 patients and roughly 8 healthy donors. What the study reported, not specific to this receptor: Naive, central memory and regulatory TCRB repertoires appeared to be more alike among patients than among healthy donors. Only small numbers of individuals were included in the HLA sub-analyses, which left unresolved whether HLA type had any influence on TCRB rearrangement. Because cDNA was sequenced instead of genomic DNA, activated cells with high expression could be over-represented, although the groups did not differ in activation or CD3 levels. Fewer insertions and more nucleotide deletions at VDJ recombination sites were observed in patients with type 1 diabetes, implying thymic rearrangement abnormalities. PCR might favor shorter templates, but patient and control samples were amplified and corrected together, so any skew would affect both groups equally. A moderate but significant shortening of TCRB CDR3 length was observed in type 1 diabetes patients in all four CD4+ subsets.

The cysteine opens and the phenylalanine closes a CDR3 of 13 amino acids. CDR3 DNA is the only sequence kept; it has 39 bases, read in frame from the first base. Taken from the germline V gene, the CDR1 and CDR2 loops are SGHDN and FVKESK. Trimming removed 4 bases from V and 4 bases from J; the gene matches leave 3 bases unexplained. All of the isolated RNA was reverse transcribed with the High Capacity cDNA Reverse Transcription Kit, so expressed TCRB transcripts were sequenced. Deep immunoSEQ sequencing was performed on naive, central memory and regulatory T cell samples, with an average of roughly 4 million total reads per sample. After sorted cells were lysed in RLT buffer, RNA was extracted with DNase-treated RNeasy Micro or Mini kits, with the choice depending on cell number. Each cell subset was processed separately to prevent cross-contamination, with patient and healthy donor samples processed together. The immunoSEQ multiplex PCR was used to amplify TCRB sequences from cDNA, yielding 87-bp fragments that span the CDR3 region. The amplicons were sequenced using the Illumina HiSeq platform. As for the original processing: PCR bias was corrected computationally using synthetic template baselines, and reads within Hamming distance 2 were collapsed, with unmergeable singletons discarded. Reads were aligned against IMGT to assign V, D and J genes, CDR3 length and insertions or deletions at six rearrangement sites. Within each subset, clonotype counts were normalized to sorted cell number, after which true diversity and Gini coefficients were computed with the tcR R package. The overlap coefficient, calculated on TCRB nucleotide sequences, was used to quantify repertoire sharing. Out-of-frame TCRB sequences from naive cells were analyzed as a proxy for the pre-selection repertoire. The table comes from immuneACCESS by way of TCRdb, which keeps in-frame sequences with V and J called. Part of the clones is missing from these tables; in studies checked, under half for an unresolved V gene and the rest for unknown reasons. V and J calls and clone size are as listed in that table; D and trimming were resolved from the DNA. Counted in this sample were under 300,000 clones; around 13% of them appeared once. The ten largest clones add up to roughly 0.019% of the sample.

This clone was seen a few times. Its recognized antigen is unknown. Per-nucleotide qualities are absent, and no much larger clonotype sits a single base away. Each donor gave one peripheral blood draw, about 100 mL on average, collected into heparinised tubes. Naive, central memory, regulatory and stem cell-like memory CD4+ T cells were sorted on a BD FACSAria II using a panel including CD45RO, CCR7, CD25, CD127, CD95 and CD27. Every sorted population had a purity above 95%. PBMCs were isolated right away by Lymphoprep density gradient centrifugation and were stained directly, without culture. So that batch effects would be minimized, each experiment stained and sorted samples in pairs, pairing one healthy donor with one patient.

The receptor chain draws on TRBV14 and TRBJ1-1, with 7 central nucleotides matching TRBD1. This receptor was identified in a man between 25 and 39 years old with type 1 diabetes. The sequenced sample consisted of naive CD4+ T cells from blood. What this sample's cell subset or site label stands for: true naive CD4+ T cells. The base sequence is TGTGCCAGCAGCCCTCACAGGGGCACTGAAGCTTTCTTT. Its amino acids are CASSPHRGTEAFF.